This T cell receptor (beta chain) was retrieved from a study of T-cell reconstitution after alpha-beta-depleted transplantation in children. TCRbeta library preparation incorporated unique molecular identifiers. TCRdb called the PCR reads again in MiXCR, with one record for every CDR3 protein. The table records 150,000 to 250,000 distinct CDR3 sequences, 13% to 15% of them present only once. Per the germline V gene, CDR1 is LGHDT and CDR2 is YNNKEL (reference sequence). The length of the CDR3 is 14 residues. Trimming stripped 4 bases from V and 0 bases from J, with 6 bases between. In this sample, this clonotype turned up a few times.

Material: PBMCs from the stem cell graft donor, obtained from the stem cell graft. The J gene is TRBJ1-4, the V gene TRBV3-1, with D unclear. The TCR comes from a human donor who donated a stem cell graft to a child with acute lymphoblastic leukemia. As DNA, the CDR3 is TGTGCCAGCAGCCGGAGAGCAACTAATGAAAAACTGTTTTTT. Its translation is CASSRRATNEKLFF.